This T cell receptor (beta chain) was profiled in a study of blood T cell repertoires in COVID-19. Using immunoSEQ multiplex PCR, the repertoire was profiled, and TCRdb retains in-frame clones only, with some absent. This table holds about 330,000 clones, around 87% found once. Sample: PBMCs or T cells enriched from blood (not recorded which). This sequence was found in a woman aged 30 to 39 who had recovered from COVID-19.

For the CDR3, the DNA is TGCGCCAGCAGCTTGGCCGGACAGGGCTCTACCGGGGAGCTGTTTTTT. Residues: CASSLAGQGSTGELFF. The rearrangement joins TRBV5-1 to TRBJ2-2; the match to TRBD1 covers 8 bases. With 0 bases clipped from V and 5 bases from J, the junction kept 6 bases outside the gene matches. Per the germline V gene, CDR1 is SGHRS and CDR2 is YFSETQ. The CDR3 is 16 residues long.